A selection of T cell receptor beta chains follows, all from one sample in a study of blood T cell repertoires in COVID-19. Generated by immunoSEQ multiplex PCR, the TCRdb table keeps only in-frame clones and is missing some. In the table there are tens of thousands of clones, 68% of which are singletons. Specimen: peripheral blood. The receptor source for this set is a woman aged 65 to 85 with acute or convalescent COVID-19. Both conserved end residues are part of each CDR3. A D gene is named only where the DNA matches it firmly. Rows may omit the clone size; those that give it use once, few, many or a size class.

v_gene: TRBV6-5
j_gene: TRBJ1-2
abundance: once
d_gene: -
CDR3aa: CASPGRGNGYTF
CDR3nt: TGTGCCAGCCCGGGGAGAGGGAACGGCTACACCTTC

v_gene: TRBV28
j_gene: TRBJ2-6
abundance: -
d_gene: -
CDR3aa: CASSLPVQASGANVLTF
CDR3nt: TGTGCCAGCAGTTTACCGGTGCAGGCCTCTGGGGCCAACGTCCTGACTTTC

v_gene: TRBV7-2
j_gene: TRBJ2-1
abundance: few
d_gene: TRBD2
CDR3aa: CASPGGSHGEQFF
CDR3nt: TGTGCCAGCCCCGGCGGGAGTCATGGTGAGCAGTTCTTC

v_gene: TRBV11-3
j_gene: TRBJ1-1
abundance: -
d_gene: TRBD1
CDR3aa: CASSLPDGQALNTEAFF
CDR3nt: TGTGCCAGCAGCCTACCGGACGGACAGGCCTTGAACACTGAAGCTTTCTTT

v_gene: TRBV24-1
j_gene: TRBJ2-1
abundance: -
d_gene: TRBD1
CDR3aa: CATSDFGTGGNEQFF
CDR3nt: TGTGCCACCAGTGACTTCGGGACAGGGGGCAATGAGCAGTTCTTC

v_gene: TRBV5-4
j_gene: TRBJ1-2
abundance: -
d_gene: TRBD1
CDR3aa: CASSMDRGVYGYTF
CDR3nt: TGTGCCAGCAGTATGGACAGGGGGGTCTATGGCTACACCTTC

v_gene: TRBV24-1
j_gene: TRBJ1-6
abundance: once
d_gene: -
CDR3aa: CATSDSGGSSPLHF
CDR3nt: TGTGCCACCAGTGATTCGGGGGGAAGTTCACCCCTCCACTTT

v_gene: TRBV18
j_gene: TRBJ2-7
abundance: few
d_gene: TRBD1
CDR3aa: CASSPRGQGASYEQYF
CDR3nt: TGTGCCAGCTCACCACGGGGACAGGGGGCATCCTACGAGCAGTACTTC

v_gene: TRBV10-3
j_gene: TRBJ2-1
abundance: once
d_gene: -
CDR3aa: CAISAGDDEQFF
CDR3nt: TGTGCCATCAGTGCGGGAGATGATGAGCAGTTCTTC

v_gene: TRBV3-1/TRBV3-2
j_gene: TRBJ1-1
abundance: once
d_gene: -
CDR3aa: CASSQGSGIGTEAFF
CDR3nt: TGTGCCAGCAGCCAAGGTTCAGGGATAGGCACTGAAGCTTTCTTT

v_gene: TRBV7-3
j_gene: TRBJ2-2
abundance: many
d_gene: -
CDR3aa: CASSQNRDGELFF
CDR3nt: TGTGCCAGCAGCCAGAACAGGGATGGGGAGCTGTTTTTT

v_gene: TRBV2
j_gene: TRBJ2-6
abundance: -
d_gene: -
CDR3aa: CASSDRSSGANVLTF
CDR3nt: TGTGCCAGCAGTGATCGGTCCTCTGGGGCCAACGTCCTGACTTTC

v_gene: TRBV2
j_gene: TRBJ2-1
abundance: -
d_gene: -
CDR3aa: CASTRNGRLGNEQFF
CDR3nt: TGTGCCAGCACCCGAAACGGTCGACTAGGCAATGAGCAGTTCTTC

v_gene: TRBV28
j_gene: TRBJ1-2
abundance: -
d_gene: -
CDR3aa: CASKAPGVASAGYTF
CDR3nt: TGTGCCAGCAAGGCGCCGGGTGTAGCATCGGCTGGCTACACCTTC

v_gene: TRBV15
j_gene: TRBJ2-5
abundance: -
d_gene: TRBD2
CDR3aa: CATSRGRLAETQYF
CDR3nt: TGTGCCACCAGCAGAGGTAGACTAGCGGAGACCCAGTACTTC

v_gene: TRBV6-5
j_gene: TRBJ1-4
abundance: -
d_gene: -
CDR3aa: CASSPLDEKLFF
CDR3nt: TGTGCCAGCAGTCCTCTTGATGAAAAACTGTTTTTT

v_gene: TRBV20-1
j_gene: TRBJ2-4
abundance: -
d_gene: TRBD2
CDR3aa: CSASPYSGINIQYF
CDR3nt: TGCAGTGCTAGTCCCTATAGCGGGATAAACATTCAGTACTTC

v_gene: TRBV18
j_gene: TRBJ2-5
abundance: -
d_gene: -
CDR3aa: CASTGSAEETQYF
CDR3nt: TGTGCCAGTACAGGGTCGGCGGAGGAGACCCAGTACTTC

v_gene: TRBV29-1
j_gene: TRBJ2-2
abundance: -
d_gene: -
CDR3aa: CSVDSENTGELFF
CDR3nt: TGCAGCGTGGATAGCGAGAACACCGGGGAGCTGTTTTTT

v_gene: TRBV18
j_gene: TRBJ2-5
abundance: -
d_gene: TRBD1
CDR3aa: CASSPMTGEEETQYF
CDR3nt: TGTGCCAGCTCACCCATGACAGGGGAAGAAGAGACCCAGTACTTC

v_gene: TRBV11-3
j_gene: TRBJ2-1
abundance: -
d_gene: -
CDR3aa: CASSLTAGTNEQFF
CDR3nt: TGTGCCAGCAGCTTAACCGCGGGAACCAATGAGCAGTTCTTC

v_gene: TRBV3-1/TRBV3-2
j_gene: TRBJ2-7
abundance: -
d_gene: TRBD1
CDR3aa: CASSPHSGTGPEQYF
CDR3nt: TGTGCCAGCAGCCCACACTCCGGGACAGGACCCGAGCAGTACTTC

v_gene: TRBV2
j_gene: TRBJ2-2
abundance: few
d_gene: -
CDR3aa: CASSDIGSTRNTGELFF
CDR3nt: TGTGCCAGCAGTGATATTGGCAGTACTAGGAACACCGGGGAGCTGTTTTTT

v_gene: TRBV19
j_gene: TRBJ2-1
abundance: -
d_gene: TRBD2
CDR3aa: CASSPLLAGGPNEQFF
CDR3nt: TGTGCCAGTAGCCCACTTCTAGCGGGGGGGCCCAATGAGCAGTTCTTC

v_gene: TRBV6-6
j_gene: TRBJ1-3
abundance: once
d_gene: TRBD1
CDR3aa: CASSSAGQGENTIYF
CDR3nt: TGTGCCAGCAGTTCCGCGGGACAGGGAGAAAACACCATATATTTT

v_gene: TRBV3-1/TRBV3-2
j_gene: TRBJ2-3
abundance: -
d_gene: TRBD1
CDR3aa: CASSGQGVGDTQYF
CDR3nt: TGTGCCAGCAGTGGGCAGGGGGTCGGGGATACGCAGTATTTT

v_gene: TRBV15
j_gene: TRBJ2-2
abundance: few
d_gene: -
CDR3aa: CATSAVQGAGELFF
CDR3nt: TGTGCCACCAGCGCCGTCCAGGGTGCTGGGGAGCTGTTTTTT

v_gene: TRBV28
j_gene: TRBJ1-6
abundance: -
d_gene: TRBD1
CDR3aa: CATYNQGATPPLHF
CDR3nt: TGTGCCACGTATAATCAGGGGGCGACCCCACCCCTCCACTTT

v_gene: TRBV5-6
j_gene: TRBJ1-1
abundance: -
d_gene: -
CDR3aa: CASSWTGTLNTEAFF
CDR3nt: TGTGCCAGCAGCTGGACCGGGACTCTGAACACTGAAGCTTTCTTT

v_gene: TRBV6-5
j_gene: TRBJ2-5
abundance: -
d_gene: -
CDR3aa: CASSPDYQETQYF
CDR3nt: TGTGCCAGCAGTCCCGACTACCAAGAGACCCAGTACTTC

v_gene: TRBV19
j_gene: TRBJ1-5
abundance: -
d_gene: -
CDR3aa: CASSAGTIYQPQHF
CDR3nt: TGTGCCAGTTCGGCAGGGACAATTTATCAGCCCCAGCATTTT

v_gene: TRBV10-3
j_gene: TRBJ2-7
abundance: once
d_gene: -
CDR3aa: CAISEARGSYEQYF
CDR3nt: TGTGCCATCAGTGAGGCCAGGGGCTCCTACGAGCAGTACTTC

v_gene: TRBV3-1/TRBV3-2
j_gene: TRBJ2-7
abundance: -
d_gene: TRBD2
CDR3aa: CASSHSGSRSYEQYF
CDR3nt: TGTGCCAGCAGCCATAGCGGGAGCCGCTCCTACGAGCAGTACTTC

v_gene: TRBV4-2
j_gene: TRBJ2-2
abundance: -
d_gene: -
CDR3aa: CASSQEVRQIGELFF
CDR3nt: TGTGCCAGCAGCCAAGAAGTACGACAGATCGGGGAGCTGTTTTTT

v_gene: TRBV3-1/TRBV3-2
j_gene: TRBJ2-5
abundance: few
d_gene: TRBD2
CDR3aa: CASSSLLAGEGQETQYF
CDR3nt: TGTGCCAGCAGTAGTTTGTTAGCGGGGGAAGGACAAGAGACCCAGTACTTC

v_gene: TRBV9
j_gene: TRBJ2-3
abundance: -
d_gene: TRBD2
CDR3aa: CASSADPTSGSSDTQYF
CDR3nt: TGTGCCAGCAGTGCCGATCCGACTAGCGGGAGTTCAGATACGCAGTATTTT

v_gene: TRBV15
j_gene: TRBJ2-1
abundance: -
d_gene: TRBD2
CDR3aa: CATSSGLGGEQFF
CDR3nt: TGTGCCACCAGCAGCGGACTCGGGGGGGAGCAGTTCTTC

v_gene: TRBV6-5
j_gene: TRBJ1-5
abundance: -
d_gene: TRBD1
CDR3aa: CASRAGTGSSPQHF
CDR3nt: TGTGCCAGCAGAGCTGGGACAGGTTCTTCGCCCCAGCATTTT

v_gene: TRBV5-1
j_gene: TRBJ2-1
abundance: -
d_gene: TRBD1
CDR3aa: CASSNDRGTYNEQFF
CDR3nt: TGCGCCAGCAGCAACGACAGGGGTACCTACAATGAGCAGTTCTTC